This T cell receptor beta chain was recorded in a study of T cell responses to AZD1222 COVID-19 vaccine. Across the study: Pooling of second doses given at about 4 or about 12 weeks was done.

Concerning this clone itself: No antigen is known for it.

Study-wide results and caveats: Of spike-specific TCRs, nearly half reportedly target regions left unmutated in variants. There were mostly white British donors and more females than males, and clonal diversity was possibly underestimated.

Deletions cut 1 base from V and 8 bases from J, with 8 bases between. This CDR3 has 12 amino acids. Looked up from germline, CDR1 is LNHNV and CDR2 is YYDKDF (reference sequence). Sequencing used immunoSEQ multiplex PCR; TCRdb keeps in-frame clones, though not all of them. The sample has around 140,000 clones, around 90% seen once. The chain employs TRBV15 and TRBJ1-2; a weak D match, TRBD1 (5 bases). The sample was peripheral blood, taken on day 0 of AZD1222 vaccination. This receptor was taken from an adult in good health. Here the CDR3 reads CATSRAGRGYTF. CDR3 DNA sequence: TGTGCCACCAGCAGAGCAGGGCGAGGCTACACCTTC. Drawing the rest from reference TRBV15 and TRBJ1-2, the complete variable domain is DAMVIQNPRYQVTQFGKPVTLSCSQTLNHNVMYWYQQKSSQAPKLLFHYYDKDFNNEADTPDNFQSRRPNTSFCFLDIRSPGLGDTAMYLCATSRAGRGYTFGSGTRLTVV.